This TCR beta chain was recorded in a study of blood T cell repertoires in COVID-19. Study information: Sources were T cells, B-cell-depleted T cells, or PBMCs; the material itself was cDNA or gDNA.

The V gene's germline CDR1 is ENHRY and CDR2 SYGVKD. CDR3 size: 14 residues. V was pared by 5 bases and J by 8 bases, with 8 bases of the junction left unmatched. Libraries were prepared by immunoSEQ multiplex PCR; TCRdb keeps only in-frame clonotypes and omits some of them. The sample lists some 130,000 clones, 90% occurring once. The receptor comes from a man between 60 and 75 years old with COVID-19, enrolled during active disease. The chain has TRBV10-3 and TRBJ1-4; 7 bases agree with TRBD1. Sequencing was carried out using peripheral blood. The CDR3 loop reads CAISSDRAGEKLFF. Written as DNA, the CDR3 is TGTGCCATCAGTTCTGACAGGGCGGGGGAAAAACTGTTTTTT.